The 29 T cell receptor beta chains presented below share a single source sample, sequenced in a study of T cells in Graves' hyperthyroidism and ophthalmopathy. The investigators amplified TCR beta CDR3 regions from RNA transcripts. With the HTBI primer set, the TCR CDR3 went through a first round of RT-PCR. MiXCR was run by TCRdb on the multiplex PCR reads, yielding one entry per CDR3 protein. In the table there are approximately 490,000 distinct CDR3 sequences, around a fifth of which are singletons. The sequencing input was blood. All receptors derive from a woman in her 70s with Graves' ophthalmopathy.

This clonotype was detected a few times. The junction differs from germline at one of its ends, possibly a read error. This chain uses TRBV7-7 with TRBJ2-4; D is ambiguous. Per the germline V gene, CDR1 is SSHAT and CDR2 is FNYEAQ (reference sequence). The CDR3 extends over 15 amino acids. The CDR3 nucleotides are TGTGCTAGCAGCTTTAGTCAAAGTACCAAAAACATTCAGTACTTC. Its translation is CASSFSQSTKNIQYF.

This clonotype was picked up many times. The chain uses TRBV2 and TRBJ1-2; D gene unclear. CDR1 and CDR2 from the germline V gene are SNHLY and FYNNEI. The CDR3 has 13 amino acids. Trimming shortened V by 7 bases and J by 7 bases, and 16 bases separated the two germline ends. CDR3 coding DNA: TGTGCCAGCACCGAACAGCTAAACCCTGGCTACACCTTC. It translates to CASTEQLNPGYTF.

The genes are TRBV3-1 and TRBJ2-3; TRBD1 matches at 10 bases. This CDR3 has 15 residues. CDR1 and CDR2 (germline): LGHDT, YNNKEL (reference sequence). The J segment lost 3 bases and the V segment lost 3 bases, leaving 3 bases of the junction unmatched. The CDR3 is CASSHGGQGTDTQYF. The CDR3 coding sequence is TGTGCCAGCAGCCATGGGGGACAGGGGACAGATACGCAGTATTTT.

The rearrangement joins TRBV2 to TRBJ1-5; no clear D. Germline lookup yields CDR1 SNHLY and CDR2 FYNNEI. Trimming removed 2 bases from V and 1 base from J, with 9 bases in between. CDR3 length: 15 amino acids. CDR3 DNA: TGTGCCAGCAGTGAAAGACAAAGGAGCAATCAGCCCCAGCATTTT. The encoded protein is CASSERQRSNQPQHF.

The gene calls are TRBV11-2 and TRBJ2-3; 12 positions match TRBD2. The junction had 10 bases not matched to a gene; V was cut back by 1 base and J by 8 bases. This CDR3 contains 17 residues. In germline, CDR1 is SGHAT, CDR2 FQNNGV. The CDR3 nucleotides read TGTGCCAGCAGCTTAGGGGAGACTAGCGGGAGCACGATTACGCAGTATTTT. Encoded protein: CASSLGETSGSTITQYF.

This clonotype appeared once. J is TRBJ2-7 and V is TRBV7-2, with 8 positions matching TRBD2. The CDR3 sequence is 15 residues long. Germline loops: CDR1 SGHTA, CDR2 FQGNSA. The V and J ends lost 3 bases and 6 bases, in that order; junction bases with no gene match: 10. CDR3 protein: CASSFTSSGVSEQYF. The CDR3 nucleotides read TGTGCCAGCAGCTTCACGAGTAGCGGGGTGAGCGAGCAGTACTTC.

V usage is TRBV5-1 and J usage is TRBJ2-1, with unresolved D. Germline CDR1 is SGHRS and CDR2 is YFSETQ. There are 15 residues in the CDR3. Between the trimmed V and J ends, which lost 2 bases and 3 bases, there was a span of 12 bases. The chain's CDR3 is CASSLGPNLYNEQFF. In DNA, the CDR3 is TGCGCCAGCAGCTTAGGACCCAACCTCTACAATGAGCAGTTCTTC. The whole variable domain, remainder taken from reference TRBV5-1 and TRBJ2-1, is KAGVTQTPRYLIKTRGQQVTLSCSPISGHRSVSWYQQTPGQGLQFLFEYFSETQRNKGNFPGRFSGRQFSNSRSEMNVSTLELGDSALYLCASSLGPNLYNEQFFGPGTRLTVL.

Regarding this clonotype: Since a much larger clone is just one base distant, this may be a read error. V is TRBV28 and J is TRBJ2-7, with D uncertain. Trimming pared 6 bases from V and 2 bases from J, leaving 20 bases between. This CDR3 comprises 16 residues. Germline assignment: CDR1 MDHEN and CDR2 SYDVKM. This chain's CDR3 is CASRPHPPGRAYEQYF. Written as DNA, the CDR3 is TGTGCCAGCAGACCACACCCCCCCGGACGGGCCTACGAGCAGTACTTC.

The chain is built from TRBV20-1 and TRBJ2-1; tentative D call: TRBD2 (5 bases). This CDR3 spans 9 amino acids. CDR1 is DFQATT and CDR2 is SNEGSKA in the germline V gene (reference sequence). Here the CDR3 reads CIGGVEQFF. The CDR3 DNA reads as TGCATAGGAGGAGTTGAGCAGTTCTTC.

The chain couples TRBV6-8 to TRBJ2-3; possibly TRBD1 or TRBD2 for D (6 bases each). Germline CDR1 is MNHGY and CDR2 is SAAAGT. The V end was cut by 0 bases, the J end by 2 bases, with 18 bases between. This CDR3 contains 18 residues. CDR3 sequence: CASSYSKGEGTYTDTQYF. The CDR3 region has the DNA TGTGCCAGCAGTTACTCTAAGGGGGAAGGGACTTACACAGATACGCAGTATTTT.

The CDR3 here is CASSSGTSGRAAETQYF. In nucleotides, the CDR3 is TGCGCCAGCAGCTCCGGGACTAGCGGGAGGGCCGCGGAGACCCAGTACTTC. The rearrangement joins TRBV5-1 to TRBJ2-5; TRBD2 agrees at 16 bases. After removal of 3 bases from V and 5 bases from J, the junction contained 7 bases not matched to a gene. CDR3 length equals 17 residues. Germline V gives CDR1 SGHRS, CDR2 YFSETQ.

This clonotype was found many times. V is TRBV3-1 and J is TRBJ2-7; D is undetermined. Germline V gene lookup returns CDR1 LGHDT and CDR2 YNNKEL (reference sequence). CDR3 length: 13 residues. V lost 5 bases and J lost 6, with 14 bases in between. The DNA of the CDR3 is TGTGCCAGCAGCACCACGGATCGTTCCGAGCAGTACTTC. Residues: CASSTTDRSEQYF.

The table lists this clonotype with many counts. CDR3 DNA: TGTGCCAGCAGCTTGAGTGGGGGGTACGCTGAAGCTTTCTTT. It is translated as CASSLSGGYAEAFF. The chain links TRBV7-3 to TRBJ1-1; D may be TRBD1 (5 bases). The CDR3 runs to 14 residues. With 3 bases removed from V and 6 bases from J, the gap between germline ends came to 14 bases. The germline CDR1 and CDR2 sequences are SGHTA and FQGTGA.

About this clonotype: A clone one base away is much larger, so this may be a read error. The chain is built from TRBV2 and TRBJ1-1; the D gene is possibly TRBD1 (5 bases). Germline loops: CDR1 SNHLY, CDR2 FYNNEI. The CDR3 contains 15 residues. CDR3: CTSSRDPSMNTEAFF. CDR3 DNA sequence: TGTACCAGCAGTAGGGACCCATCCATGAACACTGAAGCTTTCTTT.

V and J are TRBV3-1 and TRBJ1-2; D uncertain. The CDR3 spans 14 residues. Germline CDR1 and CDR2: LGHDT and YNNKEL (reference sequence). V lost 0 bases and J 8 bases, leaving 13 bases between the germline ends. The CDR3 protein is CASSQDPSGGGYTF. The CDR3, as DNA: TGTGCCAGCAGCCAAGATCCATCCGGCGGCGGCTACACCTTC.

The table lists this clonotype with many counts. This rearrangement joins TRBV6-2 or TRBV6-3 to TRBJ2-3, with 11 bases identical to TRBD2. The CDR3 totals 17 residues. Unmatched junction bases numbered 9, after V lost 6 bases and J lost 1 base. The V gene's germline CDR1 is MNHEY and CDR2 SVGEGT. CDR3 sequence: CASRRSGLADRTDTQYF. For the CDR3, the DNA is TGTGCCAGCAGGCGATCGGGACTAGCGGACCGCACAGATACGCAGTATTTT.

This clonotype was seen only a few times. The rearrangement uses TRBV12-3 or TRBV12-4 and TRBJ1-2; 8 bases are a match to TRBD1. V dropped 7 bases and J dropped 4; count of bases not matched to a gene: 8. The CDR3 consists of 14 residues. The DNA for the CDR3 is TGTGCCAGCACCAAGGACAGGGTAGGCTATGGCTACACCTTC. This translates into CASTKDRVGYGYTF.

Regarding this clonotype: This could be a read error, since a much larger clone is one nucleotide away. This chain joins TRBV12-3 or TRBV12-4 and TRBJ2-2, with 11 bases identical to TRBD2. The CDR3 extends over 18 amino acids. The junction had 19 bases not matched to a gene; V was cut back by 8 bases and J by 8 bases. The CDR3 is CASGADSGRASRSGELFF. The CDR3 DNA sequence: TGTGCCAGCGGTGCCGATAGCGGGAGGGCCAGTCGTTCGGGGGAGCTGTTTTTT.

This clonotype has a handful of counts. The chain has TRBV15 and TRBJ1-5; 7 bases agree with TRBD1. The junction had 6 bases not matched to a gene; V was cut back by 9 bases and J by 7 bases. The CDR3 totals 12 residues. In germline, CDR1 is LNHNV, CDR2 YYDKDF (reference sequence). The CDR3 DNA reads as TGTGCCACTAGACAGGGAGGGCAGCCCCAGCATTTT. It specifies CATRQGGQPQHF.

The chain employs TRBV19 and TRBJ2-3; 8 bases match TRBD2. This CDR3 has 16 amino acids. J lost 4 bases, V lost 5 bases, and 11 bases had no gene match. Germline assignment: CDR1 LNHDA and CDR2 SQIVND (reference sequence). The CDR3 DNA reads TGTGCCAGTAGTCCGCAAAGCGGGAGTAGGGCAGATACGCAGTATTTT. Translated, it gives CASSPQSGSRADTQYF. Complete variable domain (other parts from reference TRBV19 and TRBJ2-3): DGGITQSPKYLFRKEGQNVTLSCEQNLNHDAMYWYRQDPGQGLRLIYYSQIVNDFQKGDIAEGYSVSREKKESFPLTVTSAQKNPTAFYLCASSPQSGSRADTQYFGPGTRLTVL.

The chain combines TRBV19 with TRBJ2-5; D may be TRBD1 (5 bases). The V gene's germline CDR1 is LNHDA and CDR2 SQIVND (reference sequence). V was cut by 6 bases and J by 1 base, with 9 bases left in between. There are 13 residues in the CDR3. The CDR3 sequence is CASRQGSQETQYF. Written as DNA, the CDR3 is TGTGCCAGTAGGCAGGGTTCCCAAGAGACCCAGTACTTC.

Details on this clonotype: One base away lies a much larger clone, so this may be a sequencing read error. The V call is TRBV30, the J call TRBJ1-5; the D is unclear. The CDR3 spans 15 residues. CDR1 and CDR2 from the germline V gene are GTSNPN and SVGIG (reference sequence). CDR3 region: CAWGVPGFGNQPQHF. In DNA form, the CDR3 reads TGTGCCTGGGGTGTACCCGGGTTCGGCAATCAGCCCCAGCATTTT.

This clonotype was picked up a small number of times. The rearrangement joins TRBV10-3 to TRBJ2-5; TRBD2 aligns across 7 bases. Germline assignment: CDR1 ENHRY and CDR2 SYGVKD. V dropped 10 bases and J dropped 4; count of bases not matched to a gene: 6. The CDR3 sequence is 12 residues long. In DNA, the CDR3 is TGTGCCACCAGGGAGGGAGGAGAGACCCAGTACTTC. This gives the protein CATREGGETQYF.

There are a few counts of this clonotype. The V call is TRBV6-2 or TRBV6-3, the J call TRBJ1-2; possible D gene TRBD1, 5 bases. Trimming pared 6 bases from V and 6 bases from J, leaving 20 bases between. The CDR3 is 15 amino acids. CDR1 is MNHEY and CDR2 is SVGEGT in the germline V gene. CDR3 protein: CASSSDRELRHGYTF. The CDR3 DNA sequence: TGTGCCAGCAGCTCAGACAGAGAACTCCGACATGGCTACACCTTC.

This clonotype was found a few times. The chain is built from TRBV13 and TRBJ1-1; 9 positions agree with TRBD1. There are 14 residues in the CDR3. Trimming cost V 6 bases and J 6 bases; bases outside gene matches: 8. Germline lookup yields CDR1 PRHDT and CDR2 FYEKMQ (reference sequence). The CDR3 loop reads CASSYGQGRAEAFF. The CDR3 bases are TGTGCCAGCAGTTACGGACAGGGGAGGGCTGAAGCTTTCTTT. Full variable domain (outside the CDR3, taken from reference TRBV13 and TRBJ1-1): AAGVIQSPRHLIKEKRETATLKCYPIPRHDTVYWYQQGPGQDPQFLISFYEKMQSDKGSIPDRFSAQQFSDYHSELNMSSLELGDSALYFCASSYGQGRAEAFFGQGTRLTVV.

V gene TRBV20-1 combines with J gene TRBJ2-7; TRBD1 is a possible D gene (6 bases). This CDR3 comprises 14 residues. The V end lost 4 bases, the J end lost 4 bases, and 17 bases lay between the germline ends. The germline V gene encodes CDR1 DFQATT and CDR2 SNEGSKA (reference sequence). The CDR3 nucleotides read TGCAGTGCTAAAAACCCGGACAGTAGGTACGAGCAGTACTTC. It is translated as CSAKNPDSRYEQYF.

There are a few counts of this clonotype. The chain combines TRBV5-1 with TRBJ2-1; 8 nucleotides match TRBD2. Germline V lookup: CDR1 SGHRS, CDR2 YFSETQ. V shed 3 bases and J 7 bases; nucleotides not matched to a gene: 6. The CDR3 runs 14 residues. Here the CDR3 DNA reads TGCGCCAGCAGCTCGTCAGCGGGAGTTAATGAGCAGTTCTTC. Translated, it gives CASSSSAGVNEQFF.

This clonotype was counted ten times or more. V usage is TRBV28 and J usage is TRBJ2-7, with a tentative D call TRBD1 (6 bases). The germline gives CDR1 MDHEN, CDR2 SYDVKM. There are 16 residues in the CDR3. Between the trimmed V and J ends, which lost 3 bases and 3 bases, there was a span of 18 bases. The CDR3, as DNA: TGTGCCAGCAGTTTCGCAGGTCAGGGGTGGGTCTACGAGCAGTACTTC. Translation: CASSFAGQGWVYEQYF.

V and J are TRBV28 and TRBJ2-3; 13 bases fit TRBD2. CDR3 length: 19 residues. Germline V gene sequence: CDR1 MDHEN, CDR2 SYDVKM. Unmatched junction bases numbered 11, after V lost 2 bases and J lost 3 bases. CDR3 DNA sequence: TGTGCCAGCAGTTTAGCTGGAACAGGACTAGCGGGAGTTACAGATACGCAGTATTTT. This gives the protein CASSLAGTGLAGVTDTQYF.